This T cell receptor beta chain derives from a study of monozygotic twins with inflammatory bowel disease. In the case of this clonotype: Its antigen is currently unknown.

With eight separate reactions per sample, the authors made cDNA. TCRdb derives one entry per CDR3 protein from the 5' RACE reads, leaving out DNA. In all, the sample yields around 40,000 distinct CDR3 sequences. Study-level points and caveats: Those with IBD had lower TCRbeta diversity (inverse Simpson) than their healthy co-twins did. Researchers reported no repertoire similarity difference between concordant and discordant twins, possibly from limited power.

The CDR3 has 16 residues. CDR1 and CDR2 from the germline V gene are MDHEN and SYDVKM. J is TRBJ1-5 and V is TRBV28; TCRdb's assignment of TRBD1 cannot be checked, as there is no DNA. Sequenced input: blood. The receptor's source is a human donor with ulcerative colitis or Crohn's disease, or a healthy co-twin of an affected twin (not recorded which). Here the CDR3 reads CASSLGQGARGQPQHF.